These 18 T cell receptor beta chains were sequenced from one sample in a study of blood T cell repertoires in COVID-19 (dated by TCRdb to the early 2020s). Libraries were made using the immunoSEQ multiplex PCR assay. Drawn from immuneACCESS, this table holds only the in-frame rearrangements with V and J called that TCRdb kept. Clones are partly lost; checked studies trace under half to an unresolved V gene and leave the rest unexplained. The sample includes roughly 43,000 clones, with 88% observed a single time. 3% to 4% of the sample is held by the ten biggest clonotypes. The specimen sequenced was peripheral blood. These receptors originate from a human donor in a cohort sampled during active COVID-19.

The V gene is TRBV5-1, the J gene TRBJ2-7; D is uncertain. The V end lost 4 bases, the J end lost 2 bases, and 13 bases lay between the germline ends. CDR3 length: 14 amino acids. Per the germline V gene, CDR1 is SGHRS and CDR2 is YFSETQ. CDR3 protein: CASSLDTLTYEQYF. In nucleotides, the CDR3 is TGCGCCAGCAGCCTCGACACGTTAACCTACGAGCAGTACTTC.

The chain has TRBV18 and TRBJ1-3; 10 nucleotides match TRBD1. V gave up 1 base and J gave up 0 bases; unmatched junction bases: 9. The CDR3 sequence is 19 residues long. CDR1 and CDR2 (germline): KGHSH, LQKENI. The CDR3: CASSPRTTGQGSSGNTIYF. The CDR3 DNA sequence: TGTGCCAGCTCACCACGAACGACGGGACAGGGGAGCTCTGGAAACACCATATATTTT.

This clone has only one observation. The rearrangement uses TRBV27 and TRBJ2-7; 8 bases agree with TRBD1. The CDR3 extends over 17 amino acids. After removal of 5 bases from V and 6 bases from J, the junction contained 18 bases not matched to a gene. Germline-derived CDR1 and CDR2 are MNHEY and SMNVEV (reference sequence). In DNA form, the CDR3 reads TGTGCCAGCAGTCACAGAGGGGACAGGATCTTAGGATCCGAGCAGTACTTC. Its translation: CASSHRGDRILGSEQYF.

J is TRBJ1-2 and V is TRBV5-4; TRBD1 aligns across 8 bases. The length of the CDR3 is 15 residues. V trimming: 3 bases; J trimming: 4 bases; junction bases outside the gene matches: 8. CDR1 SGHNT and CDR2 YYREEE come from the germline V gene (reference sequence). The CDR3 loop reads CASSYKDRAFYGYTF. The CDR3 DNA reads as TGTGCCAGCAGCTACAAGGACAGGGCATTCTATGGCTACACCTTC. Based on the CDR3 plus reference TRBV5-4 and TRBJ1-2, the full variable domain is ETGVTQSPTHLIKTRGQQVTLRCSSQSGHNTVSWYQQALGQGPQFIFQYYREEENGRGNFPPRFSGLQFPNYSSELNVNALELDDSALYLCASSYKDRAFYGYTFGSGTRLTVV.

The chain carries TRBV5-5 and TRBJ2-5; 8 bases line up with TRBD2. Germline-derived CDR1 and CDR2 are SGHKS and YYEKEE (reference sequence). J was trimmed by 2 bases and V by 4 bases; bases with no gene match: 7. The CDR3 spans 15 residues. CDR3 nucleotide sequence: TGTGCCAGCAGCCCTATAGCGGGGTGGCAAGAGACCCAGTACTTC. Translation: CASSPIAGWQETQYF.

This chain links TRBV5-5 with TRBJ1-4; no clear D gene. V lost 0 bases, J lost 0 bases, and 12 bases lay in between. From germline, CDR1 is SGHKS and CDR2 YYEKEE (reference sequence). CDR3 length: 17 amino acids. The DNA for the CDR3 is TGTGCCAGCAGCTTGGACAGATCCTTAGCAACTAATGAAAAACTGTTTTTT. This encodes CASSLDRSLATNEKLFF.

The chain uses TRBV5-6 and TRBJ2-2, with D hard to call. Per germline, CDR1 SGHDT and CDR2 YYEEEE. The CDR3 is made up of 12 amino acids. V was pared by 4 bases and J by 8 bases, with 9 bases between. The CDR3 bases are TGTGCCAGCAGCCCCGTGACAGGGGAGCTGTTTTTT. This translates into CASSPVTGELFF.

The chain links TRBV6-2 or TRBV6-3 to TRBJ1-1, with unresolved D. This CDR3 region has 15 residues. The germline V and J ends were trimmed by 5 bases and 2 bases, with 15 bases remaining between them. CDR1 MNHEY and CDR2 SVGEGT come from the germline V gene. This chain's CDR3 is CASSPYPVKNTEAFF. Here the CDR3 DNA reads TGTGCCAGCAGTCCATACCCGGTGAAAAACACTGAAGCTTTCTTT.

The chain is built from TRBV28 and TRBJ2-7, with D perhaps TRBD1 (6 bases). Trimming cost V 6 bases and J 7 bases, with 16 bases left between them. Per germline, CDR1 MDHEN and CDR2 SYDVKM. The CDR3 is 13 amino acids. Written as DNA, the CDR3 is TGTGCCAGCAGAGATACAGGGTTGGGAGAGCAGTACTTC. Translating gives CASRDTGLGEQYF.

The chain links TRBV14 to TRBJ1-6, with 8 bases matching TRBD1. Germline CDR1 is SGHDN and CDR2 is FVKESK. The CDR3 length is 15 residues. V shed 5 bases and J 4 bases; nucleotides not matched to a gene: 4. The CDR3 is CASSARDRYNSPLHF. In DNA, the CDR3 is TGTGCCAGCAGCGCCCGGGACAGGTATAATTCACCCCTCCACTTT. Drawing the rest from reference TRBV14 and TRBJ1-6, the complete variable domain is EAGVTQFPSHSVIEKGQTVTLRCDPISGHDNLYWYRRVMGKEIKFLLHFVKESKQDESGMPNNRFLAERTGGTYSTLKVQPAELEDSGVYFCASSARDRYNSPLHFGNGTRLTVT.

The chain joins TRBV6-2 or TRBV6-3 to TRBJ2-7; 11 positions match TRBD2. Germline V CDR1 and CDR2: MNHEY, SVGEGT. J gave up 2 bases and V 2 bases, and 14 bases lay outside the gene matches. This CDR3 is built from 19 residues. CDR3 nucleotide sequence: TGTGCCAGCAGTTACCGGGTTCGCCCGGGACTAGCGGTCACCTACGAGCAGTACTTC. Translation gives CASSYRVRPGLAVTYEQYF.

The rearrangement uses TRBV24-1 and TRBJ2-1; weak D call: TRBD2 (5 bases). Germline values: CDR1 KGHDR, CDR2 SFDVKD. The CDR3 contains 16 residues. Trimming removed 2 bases at V and 3 bases at J, with 13 bases between. This chain's CDR3 is CATSDSTTGIYNEQFF. CDR3 bases: TGTGCCACCAGTGATTCGACTACCGGGATCTACAATGAGCAGTTCTTC.

The V gene is TRBV2, the J gene TRBJ2-7; tentatively, D is TRBD1 (6 bases). V was cut by 6 bases and J by 3 bases, with 15 bases left in between. Germline values: CDR1 SNHLY, CDR2 FYNNEI. This CDR3 spans 14 amino acids. The CDR3: CASSQPGHVYEQYF. The CDR3 nucleotides are TGTGCCAGCAGCCAACCGGGACACGTCTACGAGCAGTACTTC.

The rearrangement uses TRBV14 and TRBJ2-7; 8 bases match TRBD1. The V segment lost 3 bases and the J segment 4 bases; nucleotides outside the gene matches: 14. Germline V gene sequence: CDR1 SGHDN, CDR2 FVKESK. The CDR3 totals 17 residues. CDR3 protein: CASSQDLLEDRVYEQYF. The CDR3 bases are TGTGCCAGCAGCCAGGACTTACTCGAGGACAGGGTTTACGAGCAGTACTTC.

The chain links TRBV5-6 to TRBJ2-7; 9 nucleotides agree with TRBD1. This CDR3 contains 15 residues. In germline, CDR1 is SGHDT, CDR2 YYEEEE. V lost 0 bases, J lost 6 bases, and 7 bases stayed unmatched. Here the CDR3 reads CASSLVGTGSSEQYF. CDR3 DNA: TGTGCCAGCAGCTTGGTCGGGACAGGGAGTAGCGAGCAGTACTTC.

The chain couples TRBV5-1 to TRBJ2-2; 9 bases line up with TRBD2. V lost 2 bases to trimming and J lost 1 base; unmatched junction nucleotides: 0. Looked up from germline, CDR1 is SGHRS and CDR2 is YFSETQ. This CDR3 has 15 amino acids. CDR3 protein: CASSLAGGNTGELFF. The DNA of the CDR3 is TGCGCCAGCAGCTTAGCGGGGGGGAACACCGGGGAGCTGTTTTTT. Filled out from reference TRBV5-1 and TRBJ2-2, the complete variable domain reads KAGVTQTPRYLIKTRGQQVTLSCSPISGHRSVSWYQQTPGQGLQFLFEYFSETQRNKGNFPGRFSGRQFSNSRSEMNVSTLELGDSALYLCASSLAGGNTGELFFGEGSRLTVL.

This clone is medium-sized in the sample. V usage is TRBV28 and J usage is TRBJ1-4; possibly TRBD1 for D (5 bases). Trimming removed 2 bases from V and 5 bases from J, with 15 bases in between. This CDR3 comprises 16 residues. From germline, CDR1 is MDHEN and CDR2 SYDVKM. For the CDR3, the DNA is TGTGCCAGCAGTTTAGAGATAGGGGCGGGGAATGAAAAACTGTTTTTT. Translating gives CASSLEIGAGNEKLFF.

The V gene is TRBV5-1, the J gene TRBJ1-5, with no clear D. The CDR3 extends over 13 amino acids. The V end lost 0 bases, the J end lost 6 bases, and 7 bases lay between the germline ends. The germline CDR1 and CDR2 sequences are SGHRS and YFSETQ. For the CDR3, the DNA is TGCGCCAGCAGCTTGGACGGGATTCAGCCCCAGCATTTT. Its translation is CASSLDGIQPQHF.